Below, one TCR beta chain is given with its context. This clone has a single count. Its specific antigen is unknown. No base quality information exists; no much larger clone differs at one position. All CD3G-deficient patients had evidence of autoimmunity, which was more severe in two of the patients. Patients ranged from 2 to 39 years of age at testing and had reduced naive and increased memory CD4+ and CD8+ T-cell proportions. The patient group comprised more than 5 individuals with CD3G deficiency. An international network of physicians across the United States, Europe and Asia provided the patient samples and clinical data. Peripheral blood mononuclear cells were isolated by Ficoll density separation. CD3+ CD8+ CD4- T cells were isolated using a FACSAria cell sorter. This sample is part of a study of regulatory T cells (dated by TCRdb to 2017 to 2018). Some background on the complete study: The study compared T-cell receptor beta repertoires of sorted regulatory, conventional CD4+ and CD8+ T cells in CD3G-deficient patients with those in healthy controls. The full study reports these points: Compared with control CD8+ cells, CD8+ T cells derived from patients showed a nonsignificant trend toward reduced Shannon entropy. Patient repertoires showed restricted unique TRB V-J pairs and skewed V and J gene usage, most marked in regulatory T cells.

CDR1 and CDR2 (MDHEN, SYDVKM) derive from the germline V gene. V gives up 5 bases and J gives up 5 bases, and the segment between their germline ends measures 16 bases. The CDR3, from cysteine to phenylalanine, totals 15 residues. Only CDR3 DNA remains: 45 bases, in frame from the first base. The multiplex PCR relied on 52 forward TRBV primers and 13 reverse TRBJ primers, and amplification bias was corrected through assay-based and computational methods. Within the immunoSEQ assay, multiplex PCR amplified rearranged TRB loci from genomic DNA. An Illumina HiSeq platform was used to sequence the TRB amplicons. The study's own analysis went as follows. Custom algorithms error-filtered the raw sequences and aligned them to reference gene sequences, after which the immunoSEQ online tools were used for analysis. Frequencies of productive and nonproductive TRB rearrangements were assessed among unique sequences as well as among total sequences. Assessment of potential self-reactivity relied on the hydrophobicity of positions 6 and 7 in the TRB CDR3, along with their amino acid composition. For group comparisons, t tests, Mann-Whitney tests or two-way ANOVA were performed in Prism software. Not all clones reach the TCRdb copy of this immuneACCESS table, which keeps in-frame sequences only. Checked studies attribute under half of the gap to unresolved V genes and leave the rest unexplained. The V and J calls and clone size were taken over from that table, and D and trimming were inferred from the DNA. This sample holds just over 20,000 clones; approximately 94% were observed only once. The top ten clonotypes cover 3.5% of the sample.

The origin of this receptor is a child aged 2 to 10 with CD3G deficiency. The chain is assembled from TRBV28 and TRBJ2-1; the D gene is unclear. Input material: CD8+ T cells sorted from blood. The CDR3 protein: CASSPLGSLNNEQFF. The DNA reads as follows: TGTGCCAGCAGTCCATTGGGCAGTTTAAACAATGAGCAGTTCTTC.